The 2 T cell receptor beta chains reported below all come from one sample, sequenced in a study of radiotherapy plus CTLA-4 blockade in lung cancer. Produced via immunoSEQ multiplex PCR; TCRdb's table is partial and in-frame only. This sample has some 48,000 clones, with approximately 86% found just once. The sequencing here drew on peripheral blood, taken from a patient treated with radiotherapy plus ipilimumab. The receptor source for this set is a human donor with non-small cell lung cancer that progressed on radiotherapy plus ipilimumab. Some clones in this sample may be carry-over from other donors' samples.

This sequence joins TRBV11-2 and TRBJ2-3; D is unresolved. Between the trimmed V and J ends, which lost 7 bases and 6 bases, there was a span of 17 bases. The V gene's germline CDR1 is SGHAT and CDR2 FQNNGV. The CDR3 runs to 14 residues. The CDR3 spells CASILTRGIDTQYF. CDR3 in DNA: TGTGCCAGCATCCTGACCAGAGGAATCGATACGCAGTATTTT.

This chain connects TRBV30 to TRBJ2-4; the match to TRBD1 covers 8 bases. J lost 3 bases, V lost 6 bases, and 10 bases had no gene match. The CDR3 spans 15 residues. Germline-derived CDR1 and CDR2 are GTSNPN and SVGIG (reference sequence). The DNA of the CDR3 is TGTGCCTGCCGAGACAGGGGTTTAGGCAAAAACATTCAGTACTTC. It codes for CACRDRGLGKNIQYF.